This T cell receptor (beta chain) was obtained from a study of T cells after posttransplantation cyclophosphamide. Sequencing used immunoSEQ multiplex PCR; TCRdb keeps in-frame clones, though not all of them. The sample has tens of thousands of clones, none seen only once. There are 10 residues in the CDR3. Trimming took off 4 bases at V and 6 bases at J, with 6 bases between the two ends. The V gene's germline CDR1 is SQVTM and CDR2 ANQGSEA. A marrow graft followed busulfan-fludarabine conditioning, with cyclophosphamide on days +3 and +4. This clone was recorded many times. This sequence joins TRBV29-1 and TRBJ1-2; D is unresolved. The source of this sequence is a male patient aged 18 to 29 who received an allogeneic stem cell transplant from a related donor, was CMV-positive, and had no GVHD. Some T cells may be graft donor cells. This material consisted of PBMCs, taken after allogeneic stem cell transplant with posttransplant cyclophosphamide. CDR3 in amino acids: CSVGQDGYTF. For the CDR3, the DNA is TGCAGCGTTGGGCAGGATGGCTACACCTTC. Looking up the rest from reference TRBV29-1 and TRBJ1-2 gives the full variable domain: SAVISQKPSRDICQRGTSLTIQCQVDSQVTMMFWYRQQPGQSLTLIATANQGSEATYESGFVIDKFPISRPNLTFSTLTVSNMSPEDSSIYLCSVGQDGYTFGSGTRLTVV.